The T cell receptor beta chain described here comes from a study of blood T cells in healthy people across ages. General study points: Per-million-T-cell TCR beta diversity fell roughly linearly with age.

CDR1 is SGHRS and CDR2 is YFSETQ in the germline V gene. V was pared by 5 bases and J by 7 bases, with 3 bases of the junction left unmatched. This CDR3 spans 12 amino acids. Per sample, no less than 6 micrograms of total RNA were extracted. For the second PCR, which ran for 7 to 11 cycles, a sample-barcoded 5' primer and a J-beta primer mix were used. Each cDNA molecule received a tag from a template-switch adaptor that had 12 random nucleotides. TCRdb re-analysed the 5' RACE reads in MiXCR, keeping a single row per CDR3 protein. This sample has fewer than 800,000 distinct CDR3 sequences, with more than 20% found just once. About this clonotype itself: Its antigen is as yet unknown.

This chain joins TRBV5-1 and TRBJ2-1, with 7 positions matching TRBD1. The receptor was derived from a man between 65 and 85 years old in good health. The sample comprised blood. The CDR3: CASRIQGNEQFF. CDR3 in DNA: TGCGCCAGCAGGATACAGGGGAATGAGCAGTTCTTC.